The following is a TCR beta chain sequence with its context. Its antigen is currently unknown. This table comes from immunoSEQ multiplex PCR, and its TCRdb copy is limited to in-frame clones, with some not included. The repertoire holds 60,000 to 75,000 clones, with 75% to 90% as singletons. CDR1 is SGDLS and CDR2 is YYNGEE in the germline V gene. The V gene lost 0 bases and the J gene lost 3 bases, with 12 bases spanning the gap. CDR3 length: 15 amino acids. The data belong to a study of lymphopenia after photon versus proton radiotherapy. Study-level results: After lymphocyte nadir, photon-treated repertoires showed oligoclonal expansion, especially CD8+ Temra. Under photons, naive T cells and diversity fell while effector/memory populations rose. Post-nadir TCR diversity decline inversely tracked overall survival among those who died.

Material: peripheral blood, obtained from a patient treated with proton-based radiotherapy. This TCR was recovered from a man older than 75 with esophageal cancer. V is TRBV9 and J is TRBJ1-2; D possibly corresponds to TRBD1 (6 bases). CDR3 sequence (DNA): TGTGCCAGCAGCGTAGCCGACAGGCCTTACTATGGCTACACCTTC. It translates to CASSVADRPYYGYTF. Looking up the rest from reference TRBV9 and TRBJ1-2 gives the full variable domain: DSGVTQTPKHLITATGQRVTLRCSPRSGDLSVYWYQQSLDQGLQFLIQYYNGEERAKGNILERFSAQQFPDLHSELNLSSLELGDSALYFCASSVADRPYYGYTFGSGTRLTVV.